The present TCR beta chain was sequenced within a study of blood T cell repertoires in COVID-19. Study information: Both acute and convalescent COVID-19 samples were obtained from the United States, Italy and Spain.

Trimming removed 4 bases from V and 2 bases from J, with 9 bases in between. This CDR3 spans 13 amino acids. Per the germline V gene, CDR1 is SGHAT and CDR2 is FQNNGV. Original analysis: Estimated nucleated cell counts came from reference gene primer amplification. The assay was immunoSEQ multiplex PCR, and TCRdb's table has in-frame clones only and misses some. V and J calls and clone size are those listed in that table; D and trimming were worked out from the DNA. This table has roughly 300,000 clones, around nine tenths appearing once. Input material: PBMCs or T cells enriched from blood (not recorded which). This TCR derives from a woman aged 25 to 39 who had recovered from COVID-19. J is TRBJ2-7 and V is TRBV11-2; D is undetermined. CDR3 sequence: CASSSGDTYEQYF. The CDR3 DNA reads TGTGCCAGCAGCTCAGGCGACACCTACGAGCAGTACTTC.